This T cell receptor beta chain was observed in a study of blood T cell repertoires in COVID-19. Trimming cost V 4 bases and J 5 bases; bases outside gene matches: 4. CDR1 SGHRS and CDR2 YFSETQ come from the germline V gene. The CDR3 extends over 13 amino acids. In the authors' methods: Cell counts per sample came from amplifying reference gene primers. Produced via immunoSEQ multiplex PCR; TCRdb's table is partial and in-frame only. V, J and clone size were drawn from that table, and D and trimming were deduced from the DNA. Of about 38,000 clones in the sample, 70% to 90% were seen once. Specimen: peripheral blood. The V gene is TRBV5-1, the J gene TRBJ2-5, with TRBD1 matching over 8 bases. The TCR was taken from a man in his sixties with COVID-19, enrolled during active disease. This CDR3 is CASSQGARETQYF. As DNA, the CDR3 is TGCGCCAGCAGCCAGGGGGCACGGGAGACCCAGTACTTC.